The 23 T cell receptor beta chains below all came from one sample that was sequenced in a study of metastatic and nonmetastatic thyroid tumors. No patient received treatment before thyroid surgery. TCRdb redid the clone calls on the PCR reads using MiXCR. Seen here are roughly 12,000 clones, 38% observed once, and the top ten hold less than 20%. The sequenced sample was tumor tissue. All receptors come from a female donor with papillary thyroid cancer or a benign thyroid nodule (not recorded which). Some clones in this sample may be carry-over from other donors' samples.

The chain joins TRBV6-2 or TRBV6-3 to TRBJ2-7, with no clear D. CDR3 size: 15 residues. V dropped 0 bases and J dropped 0 bases, with 9 bases sitting between them. Per germline, CDR1 MNHEY and CDR2 SVGEGT. CDR3 sequence reads: CASSYSDGRSYEQYF. Written as DNA, the CDR3 is TGTGCCAGCAGTTACTCGGACGGACGCTCCTACGAGCAGTACTTC.

This clone showed up just a few times. The genes are TRBV12-3 or TRBV12-4 and TRBJ2-7, with 8 bases matching TRBD2. The CDR3 consists of 14 residues. V lost 3 bases, J lost 3 bases, and 4 bases stayed unmatched. CDR3: CASSFGGRIYEQYF. The DNA of the CDR3 is TGTGCCAGCAGTTTCGGCGGGAGGATCTACGAGCAGTACTTC.

This chain uses TRBV11-2 with TRBJ2-2, with D uncertain. Trimming took off 5 bases at V and 4 bases at J, with 5 bases between the two ends. The CDR3 loop spans 12 amino acids. The germline V gene encodes CDR1 SGHAT and CDR2 FQNNGV. The CDR3 DNA reads as TGTGCCAGCAGCCCGAGCACCGGGGAGCTGTTTTTT. Its translation: CASSPSTGELFF.

The chain combines TRBV28 with TRBJ2-7; D not resolved. The ends were cut back, 7 bases at V and 0 bases at J, with 13 bases in the middle. The CDR3 runs to 14 residues. Germline CDR1 MDHEN, CDR2 SYDVKM. The chain's CDR3 is CASTPRIGSYEQYF. The CDR3 nucleotides are TGTGCCAGCACTCCACGGATAGGCTCCTACGAGCAGTACTTC.

The V gene is TRBV5-6, the J gene TRBJ1-1; D is ambiguous. The CDR3 covers 14 residues. Deletions cut 0 bases from V and 0 bases from J, with 6 bases between. Per the germline V gene, CDR1 is SGHDT and CDR2 is YYEEEE. The CDR3 region is CASSLAVMNTEAFF. The CDR3 DNA follows: TGTGCCAGCAGCTTGGCCGTGATGAACACTGAAGCTTTCTTT.

The rearrangement joins TRBV7-2 to TRBJ2-3; D possibly corresponds to TRBD2 (6 bases). Germline V CDR1 and CDR2: SGHTA, FQGNSA. V was shortened by 8 bases and J by 8 bases, with 17 bases between the two germline ends. This CDR3 has 13 residues. The CDR3 sequence is CASSEGTRGTQYF. CDR3 nucleotide sequence: TGTGCCAGCTCGGAAGGGACTCGAGGTACGCAGTATTTT.

V and J are TRBV5-1 and TRBJ1-1; tentative D call: TRBD1 (6 bases). CDR3 size: 13 residues. Germline V CDR1 and CDR2: SGHRS, YFSETQ. V lost 4 bases, J lost 12 bases, and 19 bases lay in between. The CDR3 protein is CASSTGGRIGTFF. The CDR3 nucleotides are TGCGCCAGCAGCACGGGGGGCCGTATTGGGACTTTCTTT.

The chain carries TRBV6-1 and TRBJ2-2, with a weak D call TRBD2 (7 bases). The CDR3 is 15 residues long. V was cut by 6 bases and J by 4 bases, with 15 bases left in between. Germline V gene lookup returns CDR1 MNHNS and CDR2 SASEGT. The CDR3 DNA is TGTGCCAGCAGATTGGGGGGAGGGGGCACCGGGGAGCTGTTTTTT. Protein product: CASRLGGGGTGELFF.

This clone was detected a few times. The DNA for the CDR3 is TGTGCCAGCAGTTACTCGAGAGGAGGGAGAGGCTACGAGCAGTACTTC. Encoded protein: CASSYSRGGRGYEQYF. This chain connects TRBV6-6 to TRBJ2-7, with D possibly being TRBD2 (6 bases). In germline, CDR1 is MNHNY, CDR2 SVGAGI (reference sequence). Trimming cost V 0 bases and J 3 bases, with 15 bases left between them. The CDR3 loop spans 16 amino acids.

There are a few counts of this clone. This chain uses TRBV6-1 with TRBJ2-7; D is possibly TRBD1 (6 bases). Trimming removed 6 bases at V and 0 bases at J, with 12 bases between. Germline-derived CDR1 and CDR2 are MNHNS and SASEGT. This CDR3 has 14 residues. In nucleotides, the CDR3 is TGTGCCAGCAGACAGGGTGCCCTCTCCTACGAGCAGTACTTC. Translation: CASRQGALSYEQYF.

The genes are TRBV4-3 and TRBJ2-7, with D possibly called TRBD1 or TRBD2 (6 bases each). Looked up from germline, CDR1 is LGHNA and CDR2 is YSLEER. The CDR3 is 15 residues long. Deletions cut 4 bases from V and 5 bases from J, with 18 bases between. The CDR3 loop is CASSLRGDSPHEQYF. CDR3 in DNA: TGCGCCAGCAGCCTGAGGGGGGACTCTCCCCACGAGCAGTACTTC.

A few counts support this clone. V and J are TRBV6-5 and TRBJ1-1; D gene uncertain. The CDR3 totals 14 residues. Between the trimmed V and J ends, which lost 0 bases and 5 bases, there was a span of 10 bases. Germline V gives CDR1 MNHEY, CDR2 SVGAGI. CDR3 loop: CASSYSTSGTEAFF. The CDR3 DNA is TGTGCCAGCAGTTACTCGACAAGCGGGACTGAAGCTTTCTTT.

This clone has a handful of counts. The CDR3 loop reads CASSFAGEQYF. The CDR3 coding sequence is TGTGCCAGCAGTTTTGCAGGGGAGCAGTACTTC. The chain uses TRBV12-3 or TRBV12-4 and TRBJ2-7; maybe TRBD1 (5 bases). With 3 bases removed from V and 7 bases from J, the gap between germline ends came to 7 bases. CDR3 length equals 11 residues.

The chain has TRBV27 and TRBJ2-3; 9 positions agree with TRBD2. The junction had 11 bases not matched to a gene; V was cut back by 2 bases and J by 8 bases. The CDR3 covers 16 residues. Germline CDR1 reads MNHEY; CDR2 reads SMNVEV (reference sequence). The CDR3 nucleotides are TGTGCCAGCAGTTTAAGTCTAGCGGGATTCTCTGGTACGCAGTATTTT. Translated: CASSLSLAGFSGTQYF.

This clone has more than one count but fewer than ten. V is TRBV2 and J is TRBJ1-2, with a tentative D call TRBD1 (5 bases). This CDR3 contains 14 residues. Germline values: CDR1 SNHLY, CDR2 FYNNEI. V was pared by 7 bases and J by 2 bases, with 14 bases between. CDR3 sequence (DNA): TGTGCCAGCATAAAGGGGCGCGAGAACTATGGCTACACCTTC. Translated: CASIKGRENYGYTF.

The chain carries TRBV19 and TRBJ2-1; TRBD2 agrees at 8 bases. Germline lookup yields CDR1 LNHDA and CDR2 SQIVND (reference sequence). The CDR3 consists of 14 residues. V dropped 10 bases and J dropped 6; count of bases not matched to a gene: 11. The CDR3 DNA follows: TGTGCCACCTCTGGGCGGGGGGACCCCAATGAGCAGTTCTTC. Translating it yields CATSGRGDPNEQFF.

This clone occurred a few times. This chain joins TRBV12-3 or TRBV12-4 and TRBJ1-1; the match to TRBD1 covers 8 bases. V lost 6 bases and J lost 3; bases outside the gene matches: 6. There are 14 residues in the CDR3. In DNA form, the CDR3 reads TGTGCCAGCAGCCGCCAGGGGGCTGACACTGAAGCTTTCTTT. Amino acids: CASSRQGADTEAFF.

The gene calls are TRBV6-5 and TRBJ1-2; 9 bases align to TRBD1. The V gene end was trimmed by 2 bases and the J gene end by 2 bases; junction bases not matched to a gene: 0. CDR1 and CDR2 from the germline V gene are MNHEY and SVGAGI. This CDR3 has 14 residues. Here the CDR3 reads CASSYDRGNYGYTF. DNA of the CDR3: TGTGCCAGCAGTTACGACAGGGGGAACTATGGCTACACCTTC.

This clone was seen only a few times. The rearrangement joins TRBV6-1 to TRBJ2-5, with D tentatively TRBD2 (6 bases). This CDR3 has 16 amino acids. The germline CDR1 and CDR2 sequences are MNHNS and SASEGT. V was shortened by 7 bases and J by 0 bases, with 18 bases between the two germline ends. The CDR3 DNA sequence: TGTGCCAGCACCTTGAGATTTAGCGGAAACCAAGAGACCCAGTACTTC. Its protein product is CASTLRFSGNQETQYF.

This clone was seen more than once but under ten times. This chain connects TRBV6-4 to TRBJ2-7, with D perhaps being TRBD1 or TRBD2 (6 bases each). Germline values: CDR1 MRHNA, CDR2 SNTAGT. This CDR3 spans 16 amino acids. The ends were cut back, 10 bases at V and 4 bases at J, with 26 bases in the middle. The CDR3 sequence: CATLPEAKGGGYEQYF. In DNA, the CDR3 is TGTGCCACCCTTCCGGAGGCGAAGGGGGGCGGGTACGAGCAGTACTTC.

This clone was picked up a small number of times. V and J are TRBV12-3 or TRBV12-4 and TRBJ1-2; 7 bases fit TRBD1. The junction had 7 bases not matched to a gene; V was cut back by 6 bases and J by 3 bases. The CDR3 contains 14 residues. This CDR3 is CASSRGIWDYGYTF. As DNA, the CDR3 is TGTGCCAGCAGCAGGGGGATTTGGGACTATGGCTACACCTTC.

This clone was seen once. V usage is TRBV5-1 and J usage is TRBJ1-2; no definite D call. This CDR3 has 12 amino acids. V gave up 0 bases and J gave up 4 bases, with 4 bases separating them. Germline CDR1 is SGHRS and CDR2 is YFSETQ. The CDR3 loop is CASSLESYGYTF. As DNA, the CDR3 is TGCGCCAGCAGCTTGGAGAGCTATGGCTACACCTTC.

The V and J genes are TRBV6-2 or TRBV6-3 and TRBJ1-5, with a weak D call TRBD1 (5 bases). V shed 5 bases and J shed 2 bases, with 16 bases lying between them. Germline assignment: CDR1 MNHEY and CDR2 SVGEGT. The CDR3 has 16 residues. For the CDR3, the DNA is TGTGCCAGCAGTAACCCGGGGGGGGTAGGCAATCAGCCCCAGCATTTT. This translates into CASSNPGGVGNQPQHF.